This T cell receptor (beta chain) was documented in a study of T-cell reconstitution after alpha-beta-depleted transplantation in children. Preparing the TCRbeta library involved the use of unique molecular identifiers. Each CDR3 protein gets one entry after TCRdb re-called the PCR reads with MiXCR. Of fewer than 400,000 distinct CDR3 sequences listed, about a fifth were seen once; the top ten hold around 4%. Germline lookup yields CDR1 SQVTM and CDR2 ANQGSEA. The trim removed 4 bases at V and 2 bases at J, leaving 13 bases unmatched. CDR3 size: 16 residues. The chain uses TRBV29-1 and TRBJ2-7, with TRBD1 matching 8 bases. This clonotype originated in a human donor who donated a stem cell graft to a child with acute myeloid leukemia. The source material was PBMCs from the stem cell graft donor, sampled from the stem cell graft. The CDR3 nucleotides are TGCAGCGTTGGAATGAGTGGACAGGGCCTAACCTACGAGCAGTACTTC. It specifies CSVGMSGQGLTYEQYF.